A selection of T cell receptor beta chains follows, all from one sample in a study of monozygotic twins with inflammatory bowel disease. From the 5' RACE reads, TCRdb lists one entry per CDR3 protein and no DNA. The specimen's table records about 160,000 distinct CDR3 sequences. Sequenced: blood. The receptors were sampled from a human donor with ulcerative colitis or Crohn's disease, or a healthy co-twin of an affected twin (not recorded which). The CDR3 runs from the conserved cysteine through the conserved F or W.

CDR3,V,J
CASTTSTLQETQYF,TRBV3-1,TRBJ2-5
CASSYLGGGTDTQYF,TRBV6-5,TRBJ2-3
CASSPVRGTEASF,TRBV7-9,TRBJ1-1
CSAKPAVAKNIQYF,TRBV20-1,TRBJ2-4
CAGVGGSYNEQFF,TRBV20-1,TRBJ2-1
CASSLETQSSYEQYF,TRBV5-1,TRBJ2-7
CASSFRQGDSPLHF,TRBV5-1,TRBJ1-6
CATSDPGGTNEKLFF,TRBV24-1,TRBJ1-4
CSVMDGATEAFF,TRBV29-1,TRBJ1-1
CASSPTGSGYTF,TRBV7-2,TRBJ1-2
CASSSRQGGHNEQFF,TRBV6-5,TRBJ2-1
CASSLHVEQETQYF,TRBV4-2,TRBJ2-5
CASSGDSPAKNIQYF,TRBV5-1,TRBJ2-4
CASSPGQGSEQFF,TRBV5-1,TRBJ2-1
CAISESKILGSSTTGELFF,TRBV10-3,TRBJ2-2
CASSPGGSDGYTF,TRBV12-3/TRBV12-4,TRBJ1-2
CASSPSGTPRGTEAFF,TRBV12-3/TRBV12-4,TRBJ1-1
CASSLSGLIQGEQYF,TRBV5-1,TRBJ2-7
CSVEGAGFSGYTF,TRBV29-1,TRBJ1-2
CSARPTSGSETQYF,TRBV20-1,TRBJ2-5
CSVDHSQNTEAFF,TRBV29-1,TRBJ1-1
CASSFPTTGLSSGANVLTF,TRBV5-1,TRBJ2-6
CASTQILPLYNEQFF,TRBV11-2,TRBJ2-1
CASNSNNYGYTF,TRBV28,TRBJ1-2
CASSRFPGQGSYEQYF,TRBV4-1,TRBJ2-7
CASSPFGGSTDTQYF,TRBV19,TRBJ2-3
CASSFSDRVDNSPLHF,TRBV3-1,TRBJ1-6
CSAADRGDTEAFF,TRBV29-1,TRBJ1-1
CAIPGQGTNTGELFF,TRBV10-3,TRBJ2-2
CATSADSGRSSYNEQFF,TRBV24-1,TRBJ2-1
CASSLRTGDYGYTF,TRBV12-3/TRBV12-4,TRBJ1-2
CASRRYRGPNTEAFF,TRBV3-1,TRBJ1-1
CASSPGGRTQETQYF,TRBV5-1,TRBJ2-5